This is a list of T cell receptor beta chains from one sample in a study of blood T cell repertoires in COVID-19. Assay used: immunoSEQ multiplex PCR; TCRdb lists only in-frame clones, some missing. The table lists approximately 77,000 clones, approximately 85% of them singletons. The sample comprised peripheral blood. The receptors shown here come from a man aged 50 or older with COVID-19, enrolled during active disease. Each CDR3 is given with its conserved first and last residue. Fields, in order: V gene, J gene, CDR3 length, CDR3 protein.

TRBV5-5	TRBJ2-7	15	CASSLEPSGGYEQYF
TRBV6-2/TRBV6-3	TRBJ1-5	16	CASSYSGALGNQPQHF
TRBV19	TRBJ1-4	17	CASRDPGHWTTNEKLFF
TRBV6-4	TRBJ2-1	13	CASSQLSEAEQFF
TRBV6-6	TRBJ2-7	12	CASCRGNYEQYF
TRBV19	TRBJ2-3	13	CASSTQAGDTQYF
TRBV19	TRBJ1-2	12	CASHRELYGYTF
TRBV6-5	TRBJ2-2	15	CASKIDTTNTGELFF
TRBV18	TRBJ1-4	14	CASSLTATNEKLFF
TRBV6-5	TRBJ2-5	14	CASSSGQYQETQYF
TRBV6-4	TRBJ1-6	13	CASSVILNSPLHF
TRBV6-5	TRBJ1-6	13	CASSSLDNSPLHF
TRBV6-6	TRBJ2-3	13	CASSRSQGDTQYF
TRBV9	TRBJ1-1	14	CASSRGRGDTEAFF
TRBV14	TRBJ2-1	15	CASSQEVLSYNEQFF
TRBV2	TRBJ1-2	14	CASSRQGASGGYTF
TRBV28	TRBJ1-4	14	CASSVAGRNEKLFF
TRBV2	TRBJ1-2	13	CARTERANYGYTF
TRBV19	TRBJ1-4	16	CASSEFGTGEFEKLFF
TRBV28	TRBJ2-1	15	CASSVGTSGRREQFF
TRBV30	TRBJ2-1	14	CAWSSGGIGNEQFF
TRBV27	TRBJ2-7	21	CASSYKVTTGLAALTPYEQYF
TRBV28	TRBJ1-5	15	CASRQGFKGNQPQHF
TRBV30	TRBJ1-4	15	CAWSPTGGVNEKLFF
TRBV19	TRBJ2-5	14	CASSIGLGGETQYF
TRBV10-3	TRBJ1-6	12	CAISEAGSPLHF
TRBV27	TRBJ1-6	13	CASSIAANSPLHF
TRBV7-8	TRBJ2-1	15	CASSRTARGYNEQFF
TRBV2	TRBJ2-1	15	CATTELAGAAGEQFF
TRBV11-3	TRBJ2-1	14	CASSLVGRNNEQFF
TRBV29-1	TRBJ1-2	14	CSVVSGGTNYGYTF
TRBV28	TRBJ1-4	14	CASSDRGINEKLFF
TRBV6-5	TRBJ2-7	15	CASSHGLAGTYEQYF
TRBV7-6	TRBJ2-2	16	CASSSVALPGTGELFF
TRBV28	TRBJ1-5	13	CASSLEGKQPQHF
TRBV4-2	TRBJ2-7	15	CASSHGTGRSYEQYF
TRBV7-2	TRBJ2-5	14	CASSLRGGEETQYF
TRBV10-2	TRBJ1-1	13	CASSPGGNTEAFF
TRBV5-4	TRBJ1-1	15	CASSPQGAVNTEAFF
TRBV2	TRBJ2-5	12	CASTGKQETQYF
TRBV11-3	TRBJ2-1	17	CASSLGGGSGTYNEQFF
TRBV19	TRBJ1-1	14	CASSIEGRNTEAFF
TRBV3-1/TRBV3-2	TRBJ2-1	13	CASSQQNYNEQFF
TRBV27	TRBJ1-2	13	CASSLGQGYGYTF
TRBV12-1	TRBJ1-1	15	CASSSCTGTGTEAFF